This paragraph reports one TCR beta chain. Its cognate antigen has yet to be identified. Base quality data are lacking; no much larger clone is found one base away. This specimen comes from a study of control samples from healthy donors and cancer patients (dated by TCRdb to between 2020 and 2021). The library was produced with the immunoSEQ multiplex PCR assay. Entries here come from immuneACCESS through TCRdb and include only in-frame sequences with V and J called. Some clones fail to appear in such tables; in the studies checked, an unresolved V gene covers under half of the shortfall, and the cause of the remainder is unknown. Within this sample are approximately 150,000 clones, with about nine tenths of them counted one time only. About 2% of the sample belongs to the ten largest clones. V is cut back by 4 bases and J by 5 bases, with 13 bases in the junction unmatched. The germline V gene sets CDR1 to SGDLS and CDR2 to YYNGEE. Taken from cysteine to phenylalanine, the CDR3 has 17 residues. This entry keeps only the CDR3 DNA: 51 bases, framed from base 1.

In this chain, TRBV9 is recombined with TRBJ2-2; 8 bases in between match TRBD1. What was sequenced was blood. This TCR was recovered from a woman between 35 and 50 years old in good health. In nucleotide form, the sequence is TGTGCCAGCAGCCCGAGCTGGACAGGGTTGGGGACCGGGGAGCTGTTTTTT. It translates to CASSPSWTGLGTGELFF.